Listed here are 28 T cell receptor beta chains from one sample, sequenced in a study of STAT5B mutations in CD4+ large granular lymphocyte leukemia. The table came from immunoSEQ multiplex PCR; TCRdb's copy has only in-frame clones and leaves some out. This repertoire shows 25,000 to 30,000 clones, 81% found once; its top ten account for 0.3% to 0.4%. The source material was CD4+ T cells from blood buffy coats. Every receptor here comes from a human donor in good health.

The V and J genes are TRBV18 and TRBJ1-1, with D maybe TRBD1 (5 bases). Germline-derived CDR1 and CDR2 are KGHSH and LQKENI. Trimming left V 3 bases short and J 5 bases short, with 10 bases between. The CDR3 has 13 residues. CDR3 DNA: TGTGCCAGCTCACCGGACATCGGAACTGAAGCTTTCTTT. Its protein is CASSPDIGTEAFF. The entire variable domain, with the rest obtained from reference TRBV18 and TRBJ1-1, is as follows: NAGVMQNPRHLVRRRGQEARLRCSPMKGHSHVYWYRQLPEEGLKFMVYLQKENIIDESGMPKERFSAEFPKEGPSILRIQQVVRGDSAAYFCASSPDIGTEAFFGQGTRLTVV.

The chain carries TRBV19 and TRBJ1-5; tentatively, D is TRBD1 (6 bases). Germline V gives CDR1 LNHDA, CDR2 SQIVND (reference sequence). The V end lost 3 bases, the J end lost 3 bases, and 15 bases lay between the germline ends. The CDR3 loop spans 16 amino acids. In DNA form, the CDR3 reads TGTGCCAGTAGTATGCGGGGGCTACCCGCCAATCAGCCCCAGCATTTT. It is translated as CASSMRGLPANQPQHF. Based on the CDR3 plus reference TRBV19 and TRBJ1-5, the full variable domain is DGGITQSPKYLFRKEGQNVTLSCEQNLNHDAMYWYRQDPGQGLRLIYYSQIVNDFQKGDIAEGYSVSREKKESFPLTVTSAQKNPTAFYLCASSMRGLPANQPQHFGDGTRLSIL.

V gene TRBV5-5 combines with J gene TRBJ2-7; 9 bases agree with TRBD1. CDR1 is SGHKS, CDR2 YYEKEE, per germline (reference sequence). J was trimmed by 3 bases and V by 3 bases; bases with no gene match: 4. The CDR3 sequence is 14 residues long. DNA for the CDR3: TGTGCCAGCAGCTCCGGGACAGGGAGCTACGAGCAGTACTTC. It yields the protein CASSSGTGSYEQYF. The full variable domain, in which reference TRBV5-5 and TRBJ2-7 provide the parts outside the CDR3, is DAGVTQSPTHLIKTRGQQVTLRCSPISGHKSVSWYQQVLGQGPQFIFQYYEKEERGRGNFPDRFSARQFPNYSSELNVNALLLGDSALYLCASSSGTGSYEQYFGPGTRLTVT.

The chain couples TRBV7-2 to TRBJ2-2; TRBD2 is a possible D gene (5 bases). CDR1 and CDR2 (germline): SGHTA, FQGNSA. The CDR3 sequence is 16 residues long. Trimming cost V 4 bases and J 0 bases, with 12 bases left between them. CDR3 sequence reads: CASSSLGPTNTGELFF. The DNA for the CDR3 is TGTGCCAGCAGCTCACTAGGGCCGACGAACACCGGGGAGCTGTTTTTT.

A few counts support this clone. This chain links TRBV7-7 with TRBJ2-1; no definite D call. V was pared by 3 bases and J by 5 bases, with 8 bases between. Germline CDR1 reads SSHAT; CDR2 reads FNYEAQ (reference sequence). The CDR3 consists of 13 residues. CDR3 in amino acids: CASSLGQHNEQFF. CDR3 bases: TGTGCCAGCAGCTTGGGTCAGCACAATGAGCAGTTCTTC.

This chain uses TRBV9 with TRBJ2-1, with 10 bases lining up with TRBD2. The V gene end was trimmed by 6 bases and the J gene end by 9 bases; junction bases not matched to a gene: 15. CDR1 SGDLS and CDR2 YYNGEE come from the germline V gene. There are 16 residues in the CDR3. The CDR3 spells CASTPTPPSGGSEQFF. The DNA for the CDR3 is TGTGCCAGCACCCCCACCCCCCCTAGCGGGGGTAGTGAGCAGTTCTTC.

This clone was counted once. The genes are TRBV5-1 and TRBJ2-3; TRBD2 aligns across 14 bases. The germline V gene has CDR1 SGHRS and CDR2 YFSETQ. CDR3 length: 23 residues. J gave up 3 bases and V 0 bases, and 21 bases lay outside the gene matches. Written as DNA, the CDR3 is TGCGCCAGCAGCTTGGGCCTTACCTGGCCGGGACTAGCGGGAGCACGAGGGACAGATACGCAGTATTTT. It encodes CASSLGLTWPGLAGARGTDTQYF.

V gene TRBV11-3 combines with J gene TRBJ1-1; D is ambiguous. Germline V lookup: CDR1 SGHNT, CDR2 YENEEA. Deletions cut 5 bases from V and 4 bases from J, with 17 bases between. This CDR3 region has 15 residues. This chain's CDR3 is CASSPRFDRVTEAFF. CDR3 bases: TGTGCCAGCAGCCCCCGGTTCGACCGTGTCACTGAAGCTTTCTTT.

This clone was seen just once. The rearrangement joins TRBV11-3 to TRBJ1-6; 8 bases match TRBD1. This CDR3 spans 14 amino acids. Germline-derived CDR1 and CDR2 are SGHNT and YENEEA. Trimming took 8 bases from V and 6 from J; bases not matched to a gene: 6. Here the CDR3 DNA reads TGTGCCAGCGGGGCCGGACAGGGTAATTCACCCCTCCACTTT. It specifies CASGAGQGNSPLHF.

The V call is TRBV19, the J call TRBJ1-1; D possibly corresponds to TRBD1 (5 bases). CDR1 and CDR2 from the germline V gene are LNHDA and SQIVND (reference sequence). The CDR3 is 16 residues long. The ends were cut back, 3 bases at V and 4 bases at J, with 18 bases in the middle. The CDR3 DNA reads as TGTGCCAGTAGTATCCAGGGTTTAGGTTCAGCCACTGAAGCTTTCTTT. It specifies CASSIQGLGSATEAFF.

The CDR3: CASSLVGGLVAGNTIYF. In DNA form, the CDR3 reads TGTGCCAGCAGCTTAGTGGGCGGGCTTGTCGCTGGAAACACCATATATTTT. The chain combines TRBV7-6 with TRBJ1-3, with D unresolved. From germline, CDR1 is SGHVS and CDR2 FNYEAQ. CDR3 length: 17 amino acids. V was trimmed by 1 base and J by 2 bases, leaving 15 bases between them.

Here the CDR3 reads CASRAGITDTQYF. CDR3 DNA sequence: TGCGCCAGCAGGGCTGGGATAACAGATACGCAGTATTTT. The rearrangement uses TRBV5-1 and TRBJ2-3; D is undetermined. Germline CDR1 SGHRS, CDR2 YFSETQ. Trimming shortened V by 5 bases and J by 3 bases, and 10 bases separated the two germline ends. There are 13 residues in the CDR3.

The genes are TRBV7-2 and TRBJ2-1; 8 bases fit TRBD1. Germline-derived CDR1 and CDR2 are SGHTA and FQGNSA. This CDR3 is 16 amino acids long. Trimming took 5 bases from V and 4 from J; bases not matched to a gene: 10. The CDR3 is CASSHTRDRLYNEQFF. The DNA for the CDR3 is TGTGCCAGCAGCCATACCCGGGACAGGTTATACAATGAGCAGTTCTTC.

This clone has a single count. This chain uses TRBV5-1 with TRBJ2-3; maybe TRBD2 (6 bases). The CDR3 totals 13 residues. Trimming removed 7 bases at V and 2 bases at J, with 11 bases between. CDR1 is SGHRS and CDR2 is YFSETQ in the germline V gene. The CDR3 spells CASRDSTTDTQYF. CDR3 coding DNA: TGCGCCAGCCGGGACTCCACCACAGATACGCAGTATTTT.

This clone was seen a single time. J is TRBJ1-6 and V is TRBV2; TRBD1 might be the D (5 bases). Trimming took off 3 bases at V and 11 bases at J, with 14 bases between the two ends. Germline V CDR1 and CDR2: SNHLY, FYNNEI. The CDR3 is 14 residues long. The CDR3 protein is CASSEDTLGAPLHF. Written as DNA, the CDR3 is TGTGCCAGCAGTGAGGACACCTTGGGGGCACCCCTCCACTTT. Together with reference TRBV2 and TRBJ1-6, the CDR3 gives the full variable domain: EPEVTQTPSHQVTQMGQEVILRCVPISNHLYFYWYRQILGQKVEFLVSFYNNEISEKSEIFDDQFSVERPDGSNFTLKIRSTKLEDSAMYFCASSEDTLGAPLHFGNGTRLTVT.

This clone was observed a few times. J is TRBJ1-5 and V is TRBV28, with D maybe TRBD1 (5 bases). Germline CDR1 and CDR2: MDHEN and SYDVKM. The CDR3 is made up of 16 amino acids. The V end lost 5 bases, the J end lost 0 bases, and 14 bases lay between the germline ends. Here the CDR3 reads CASSPGGRDSNQPQHF. CDR3 coding DNA: TGTGCCAGCAGTCCCGGGGGACGGGATAGCAATCAGCCCCAGCATTTT.

The rearrangement links TRBV11-3 to TRBJ2-3; no clear D. The germline V gene has CDR1 SGHNT and CDR2 YENEEA. The CDR3 runs 12 residues. Trimming left V 0 bases short and J 6 bases short, with 4 bases between. In DNA, the CDR3 is TGTGCCAGCAGCTTAGAGATGGATACGCAGTATTTT. As protein: CASSLEMDTQYF.

The chain uses TRBV6-1 and TRBJ1-6; a weak D match, TRBD1 (5 bases). Germline V lookup: CDR1 MNHNS, CDR2 SASEGT. The CDR3 totals 12 residues. V lost 3 bases to trimming and J lost 10 bases, with 7 bases between them. CDR3 loop: CASSEWDSPLHF. The CDR3 DNA sequence: TGTGCCAGCAGTGAGTGGGACTCACCCCTCCACTTT.

The chain combines TRBV6-1 with TRBJ1-2; 9 bases agree with TRBD1. Germline lookup yields CDR1 MNHNS and CDR2 SASEGT. With V trimmed by 2 bases and J by 7 bases, 8 bases remained unmatched. The CDR3 totals 15 residues. This CDR3 is CASSELGDRVSGYTF. The DNA for the CDR3 is TGTGCCAGCAGTGAATTAGGGGACAGGGTCAGTGGCTACACCTTC.

The chain combines TRBV19 with TRBJ1-3; no definite D call. The CDR3 totals 16 residues. Looked up from germline, CDR1 is LNHDA and CDR2 is SQIVND (reference sequence). Trimming left V 1 base short and J 0 bases short, with 10 bases between. The CDR3 DNA reads TGTGCCAGTAGTATAGGGGGAATAAGCTCTGGAAACACCATATATTTT. This gives the protein CASSIGGISSGNTIYF.

To note about this clone: The junction does not match germline at one end; this may be a read error. The V call is TRBV7-2, the J call TRBJ2-7; 8 bases fit TRBD2. Germline V gene data show CDR1 as SGHTA and CDR2 as FQGNSA. CDR3 length equals 17 residues. The CDR3 DNA is TGTGCCAGCAGCCCATTGCCCGGGAGGGCGTCCTCCCACGAGCAGTACTTC. Its translation: CASSPLPGRASSHEQYF.

The genes are TRBV6-1 and TRBJ2-7; D possibly uses TRBD1 or TRBD2 (6 bases each). CDR1 and CDR2 (germline): MNHNS, SASEGT. Trimming took 1 base from V and 3 from J, leaving 13 bases between them. This CDR3 comprises 15 residues. DNA for the CDR3: TGTGCCAGCAGTGAAGTCAGGGGAGGTGTCTACGAGCAGTACGTC. Protein product: CASSEVRGGVYEQYV.

V usage is TRBV2 and J usage is TRBJ1-1; D call uncertain. CDR3 size: 13 residues. V lost 4 bases to trimming and J lost 5 bases, with 11 bases between them. Germline V gene sequence: CDR1 SNHLY, CDR2 FYNNEI. CDR3: CASSAEGITEAFF. The CDR3 DNA reads as TGTGCCAGCAGTGCCGAGGGTATTACTGAAGCTTTCTTT.

In this sample, this clone turned up once. This chain uses TRBV9 with TRBJ1-6; D uncertain. CDR1 is SGDLS and CDR2 is YYNGEE in the germline V gene. V dropped 4 bases and J dropped 7 bases, with 12 bases sitting between them. The CDR3 spans 14 residues. CDR3 loop: CASSPGQANSPLHF. As DNA, the CDR3 is TGTGCCAGCAGCCCCGGGCAGGCGAATTCACCCCTCCACTTT.

The gene calls are TRBV5-4 and TRBJ2-1; no definite D call. Trimming stripped 5 bases from V and 7 bases from J, with 13 bases between. The CDR3 loop spans 13 amino acids. Germline lookup yields CDR1 SGHNT and CDR2 YYREEE (reference sequence). The CDR3 DNA is TGTGCCAGCAGTCATGGGCAGAGGAATGAGCAGTTCTTC. It yields the protein CASSHGQRNEQFF. Together with reference TRBV5-4 and TRBJ2-1, the CDR3 gives the full variable domain: ETGVTQSPTHLIKTRGQQVTLRCSSQSGHNTVSWYQQALGQGPQFIFQYYREEENGRGNFPPRFSGLQFPNYSSELNVNALELDDSALYLCASSHGQRNEQFFGPGTRLTVL.

This rearrangement joins TRBV5-3 to TRBJ2-1; the D call may be TRBD1 or TRBD2 (5 bases each). TRBV5-3 counts as an open reading frame of uncertain function. V was clipped by 3 bases and J by 10 bases, with 17 bases between them. There are 14 residues in the CDR3. The CDR3 loop is CARSSGSRGVEQFF. The CDR3 nucleotides are TGTGCCAGAAGCTCCGGCAGTAGAGGGGTCGAGCAGTTCTTC.

This chain joins TRBV7-2 and TRBJ2-2; the match to TRBD2 covers 7 bases. Trimming at V came to 4 bases and at J to 2 bases, leaving 4 bases not matched to a gene. This CDR3 spans 15 amino acids. CDR1 is SGHTA and CDR2 is FQGNSA in the germline V gene. In DNA, the CDR3 is TGTGCCAGCAGCTGGGGGGGGATTAACACCGGGGAGCTGTTTTTT. Protein product: CASSWGGINTGELFF.

The chain is built from TRBV7-2 and TRBJ1-5; D not resolved. Germline loops: CDR1 SGHTA, CDR2 FQGNSA. This CDR3 is 15 amino acids long. V gave up 2 bases and J gave up 2 bases, with 10 bases separating them. CDR3 bases: TGTGCCAGCAGCTTATCCGGAAGGGGCAATCAGCCCCAGCATTTT. This gives the protein CASSLSGRGNQPQHF.